A selection of T cell receptor beta chains follows, all from one sample in a study of CD8+CD57+ T cells in acquired aplastic anemia. TCRdb ran MiXCR on the reads and lists one entry per CDR3 protein. This repertoire shows 200,000 to 300,000 distinct CDR3 sequences, around 82% found once; its top ten account for 40% to 55%. The sequencing sample was made of sorted CD4+, CD8+, or CD8+CD57+ T cells (not recorded which) from PBMCs. These TCRs come from a human donor with aplastic anemia. Each CDR3 is given with its conserved first and last residue. Fields, in order: CDR3 protein, CDR3 DNA, D gene, V gene, clone size, J gene. D genes are given only for firm matches. Clone size is shown for a subset of rows, as once, few, many or a class of expanded clone.

CASSLTGLADGADTF TGTGCCAGCAGCTTGACGGGACTAGCGGATGGGGCAGATACCTTC - TRBV7-3 - TRBJ1-2
CASSLGLADTETQYF TGTGCCAGCAGCTTAGGGCTAGCGGACACTGAGACGCAGTATTTT TRBD2 TRBV7-2 - TRBJ2-3
CASSLQKRGYCNEQFF TGTGCCAGCAGCTTACAGAAGCGGGGGTACTGCAATGAGCAGTTCTTC TRBD2 TRBV7-9 - TRBJ2-1
CASSFRRGDEQYFGTF - - TRBV12-3/TRBV12-4 - TRBJ1-2
CASSFQRGGVGYDYTF TGTGCCAGCAGCTTTCAAAGGGGCGGGGTGGGATATGACTACACCTTC - TRBV7-9 - TRBJ1-2
CASSLGGESPLHF TGTGCCAGCAGTTTGGGGGGGGAATCACCCCTCCACTTT - TRBV12-3/TRBV12-4 - TRBJ1-6
CASSSLGTGTYEQYF TGTGCCAGCAGCTCGTTAGGGACAGGGACCTACGAGCAGTACTTC TRBD1 TRBV13 many TRBJ2-7
CASSSDPTGNTEAFF TGTGCCAGCAGCTCAGATCCAACAGGGAACACAGAAGCTTTCTTT - TRBV7-9 once TRBJ1-1
CASGEGGGDAQYF TGTGCCAGCGGGGAAGGGGGAGGAGACGCGCAGTATTTT - TRBV7-8 - TRBJ2-3
CSASGDYEQSF TGCAGTGCTAGTGGAGACTACGAGCAGTCCTTC - TRBV20-1 - TRBJ2-7
CASSLDGTPDTEAF TGTGCCAGCAGCTTAGATGGAACACCCGACACTGAAGCTTTT - TRBV7-8 - TRBJ2-3
CASSVGGHRTDTYFF TGTGCCAGCAGCGTAGGGGGACATCGCACAGATACGTATTTTTTT - TRBV9 - TRBJ2-3
CASSLAVSLATEYF TGTGCCAGCAGCTTAGCGGTAAGTCTCGCTACGGAGTATTTT - TRBV7-8 - TRBJ2-3
CASSLAGGTEAQYYF TGTGCCAGCAGCTTAGCGGGAGGGACCGAAGCGCAGTATTACTTC TRBD2 TRBV7-8 - TRBJ2-5
CASSDGRINAQFF TGTGCCAGCAGCGACGGTAGGATCAATGCGCAGTTCTTT - TRBV7-9 - TRBJ2-3
CASSVGAVSYNSPLHF TGTGCCAGCAGCGTAGGAGCGGTCTCCTATAATTCACCCCTCCACTTT - TRBV9 once TRBJ1-6
CASSPGLTGNTEAFF TGTGCCAGCTCGCCCGGCCTGACAGGGAACACTGAAGCTTTCTTT - TRBV18 few TRBJ1-1
CAGRGGSDTQYF TGTGCCGGCCGCGGGGGGTCAGATACCCAGTATTTC TRBD2 TRBV7-9 - TRBJ2-3
CASSLAGGADTNDQFF TGTGCCAGCAGCTTAGCGGGGGGGGCCGATACGAATGATCAGTTCTTC - TRBV7-8 - TRBJ2-1
CASSLQRGPDTDEQFF TGTGCCAGCAGCTTACAGAGAGGTCCCGATACGGATGAGCAGTTCTTC - TRBV7-8 - TRBJ2-1
CASSIARDGYTF TGTGCCAGTAGTATAGCTAGGGATGGCTACACCTTC - TRBV19 - TRBJ1-2
CAGGGAGDTQYF TGTGCCGGTGGAGGGGCTGGGGACACCCAGTACTTC - TRBV9 - TRBJ2-5
CATWDGEIQELFF TGTGCCACCTGGGATGGGGAGATCCAGGAGCTGTTTTTT - TRBV24-1 - TRBJ2-2
CASSPSGEEQHF TGTGCCAGCAGCCCCTCAGGGGAAGAGCAGCATTTC - TRBV9 - TRBJ1-5
CASSLRTDDNYGYF TGTGCCAGCAGCTTGCGTACAGATGATAACTATGGCTACTTC - TRBV7-6 - TRBJ2-5
CASSVGRNAPHHF TGTGCCAGCAGTGTAGGACGCAATGCACCCCACCACTTT - TRBV2 - TRBJ1-6
CASGLGTNPETLFF TGTGCTAGTGGTTTGGGGACTAACCCTGAAACACTGTTTTTT - TRBV12-5 - TRBJ1-4
CASSLGEDQPQHF TGTGCCAGCAGCTTGGGGGAGGATCAGCCCCAGCATTTT - TRBV5-5 - TRBJ1-5
CASSWGQGSYNEQFF TGTGCCAGCAGCTGGGGACAGGGCTCCTACAATGAGCAGTTCTTC TRBD1 TRBV7-3 - TRBJ2-1
CDSSFYICSASSWGRKNTEAFF - - TRBV6-5 - TRBJ1-1
CSVGASGRSGETQYF TGCAGCGTTGGCGCAAGCGGGAGGAGCGGTGAGACCCAGTATTTC TRBD2 TRBV29-1 - TRBJ2-3
CASSVGRSSTDTQDF TGTGCCAGCAGCGTAGGAAGGAGTTCCACAGATACGCAGGATTTT - TRBV2 - TRBJ2-3
CASSLEEGPSVDYGYTF TGTGCCAGCAGCTTGGAGGAGGGGCCCTCGGTAGACTATGGCTACACCTTC - TRBV5-6 once TRBJ1-2
CASSVGPAGNKPAFF TGTGCCAGCAGCGTAGGGCCGGCAGGGAATAAGCCCGCTTTCTTT - TRBV9 once TRBJ1-1
CASGNGATDPQYF TGTGCTAGCGGGAACGGGGCCACAGATCCGCAGTATTTT TRBD2 TRBV7-7 - TRBJ2-3
CASSVAGGADKQYF TGTGCCAGCAGCGTAGCGGGCGGAGCCGACAAGCAGTACTTC TRBD2 TRBV7-8 few TRBJ2-7
CASSVGGQSTDTPLHF TGTGCCAGCAGCGTAGGGGGACAGAGCACAGATACGCCCCTCCACTTT TRBD1 TRBV9 many TRBJ1-6
CASSPGTRGLTNTYF TGTGCCAGCAGCCCCGGGACTAGGGGTCTCACGAATACGTATTTT TRBD2 TRBV7-7 - TRBJ2-3
CASSCQQGSDYDYQFF TGTGCCAGCAGCTGTCAACAGGGCTCAGACTATGACTACCAGTTCTTC - TRBV7-2 - TRBJ2-1
CASSFTSGDTEAFF TGTGCCAGCAGCTTTACTAGCGGGGATACTGAAGCTTTCTTT - TRBV5-4 - TRBJ1-1
CASSLGGGDDYAHHF TGTGCCAGCAGCTTGGGCGGGGGCGACGACTACGCCCACCACTTT - TRBV7-2 once TRBJ1-6
CASSISLAGVNEQFF TGTGCCAGTAGTATAAGTCTAGCGGGAGTTAATGAGCAGTTCTTC TRBD2 TRBV19 - TRBJ2-1
CAISEGRNTEAFF TGTGCCATCAGTGAGGGGAGGAACACTGAAGCTTTCTTT - TRBV10-3 once TRBJ1-1
CASSGTGPFFYEQFF TGTGCCAGTAGTGGGACAGGGCCTTTTTTCTATGAGCAGTTCTTC TRBD1 TRBV2 - TRBJ2-1
CASSLGLDGPDTGYTF TGTGCCAGCAGCTTAGGACTGGACGGGCCAGATACGGGCTACACCTTC - TRBV9 - TRBJ1-2
CASSWAGGPDTRYF TGTGCCAGCAGTTGGGCGGGAGGTCCCGATACGCGGTATTTT TRBD2 TRBV2 - TRBJ2-3
CASSLERGGDTEAFF TGTGCCAGCAGCTTAGAGCGAGGAGGGGACACTGAGGCTTTCTTT - TRBV7-2 - TRBJ1-1
CATSRETGEDVGYTF TGTGCCACCAGCAGAGAAACAGGGGAGGACGTTGGCTACACCTTC TRBD1 TRBV15 few TRBJ1-2
CASSPGLHYEQYF TGTGCCAGCAGCCCGGGGCTACACTACGAGCAGTACTTC - TRBV7-6 few TRBJ2-7
CASSQDTLPYNEQFF TGTGCCAGCAGCCAAGATACCCTCCCCTACAATGAGCAGTTCTTC - TRBV11-3 - TRBJ2-1
CAISESSGLQINEKLFF TGTGCCATCAGTGAGTCTTCTGGACTACAAATTAATGAAAAACTGTTTTTT - TRBV24-1 - TRBJ1-4
CASSLDLTGVTDTQYF TGTGCCAGCAGCTTAGATCTGACAGGGGTCACAGATACGCAGTATTTT TRBD1 TRBV11-3 - TRBJ2-3
CASSQGPDGGHTF TGCGCCAGCAGCCAAGGCCCCGACGGTGGCCACACCTTC - TRBV4-1 once TRBJ2-7
CASGDAQADTQYF TGCGCCAGCGGCGACGCCCAGGCAGATACGCAGTATTTT - TRBV11-1 once TRBJ2-3
CATSRDPGTSYEQYF TGTGCCACCAGCAGAGACCCTGGGACATCCTACGAGCAGTACTTC - TRBV15 - TRBJ2-7